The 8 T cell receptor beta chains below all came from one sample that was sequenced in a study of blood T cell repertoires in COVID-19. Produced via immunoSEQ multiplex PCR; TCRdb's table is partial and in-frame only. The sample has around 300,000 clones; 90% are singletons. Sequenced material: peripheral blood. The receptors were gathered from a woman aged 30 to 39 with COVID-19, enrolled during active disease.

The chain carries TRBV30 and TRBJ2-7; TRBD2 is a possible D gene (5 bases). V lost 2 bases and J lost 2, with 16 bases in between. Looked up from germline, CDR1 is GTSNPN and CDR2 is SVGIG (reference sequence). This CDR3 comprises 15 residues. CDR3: CAWSHRSAAPYEQYF. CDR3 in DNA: TGTGCCTGGAGTCACCGTAGCGCGGCCCCCTACGAGCAGTACTTC.

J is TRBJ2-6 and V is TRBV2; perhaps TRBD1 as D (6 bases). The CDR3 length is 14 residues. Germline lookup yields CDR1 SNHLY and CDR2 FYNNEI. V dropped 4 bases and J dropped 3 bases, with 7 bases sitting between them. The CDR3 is CASSGTVGANVLTF. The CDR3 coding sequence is TGTGCCAGCAGTGGGACAGTTGGGGCCAACGTCCTGACTTTC.

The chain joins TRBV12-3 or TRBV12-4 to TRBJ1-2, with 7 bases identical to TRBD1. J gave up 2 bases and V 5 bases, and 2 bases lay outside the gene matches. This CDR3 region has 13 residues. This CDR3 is CASSIQGNYGYTF. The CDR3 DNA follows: TGTGCCAGCAGTATACAGGGGAACTATGGCTACACCTTC.

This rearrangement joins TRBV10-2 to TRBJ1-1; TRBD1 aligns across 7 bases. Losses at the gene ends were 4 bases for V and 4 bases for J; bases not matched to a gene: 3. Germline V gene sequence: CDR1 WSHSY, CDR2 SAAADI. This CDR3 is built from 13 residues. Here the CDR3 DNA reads TGCGCCAGCAGTGTAGCAGGGGGCACTGAAGCTTTCTTT. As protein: CASSVAGGTEAFF.

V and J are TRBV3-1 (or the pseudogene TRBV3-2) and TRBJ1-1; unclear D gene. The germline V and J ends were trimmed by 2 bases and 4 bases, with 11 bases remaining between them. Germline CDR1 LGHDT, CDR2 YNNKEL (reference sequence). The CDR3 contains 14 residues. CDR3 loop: CASSQWSSTTEAFF. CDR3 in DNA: TGTGCCAGCAGCCAATGGAGCTCGACCACTGAAGCTTTCTTT.

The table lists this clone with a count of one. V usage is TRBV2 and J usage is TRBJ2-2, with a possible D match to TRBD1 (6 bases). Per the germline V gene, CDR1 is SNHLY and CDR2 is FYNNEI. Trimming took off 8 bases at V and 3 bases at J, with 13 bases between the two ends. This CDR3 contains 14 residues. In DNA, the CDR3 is TGTGCCAGCGGCGGGCAGGGGCACACCGGGGAGCTGTTTTTT. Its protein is CASGGQGHTGELFF.

Here the CDR3 reads CASSKATGEETQYF. The CDR3 DNA follows: TGTGCCAGTAGTAAGGCAACAGGAGAAGAGACCCAGTACTTC. The chain carries TRBV19 and TRBJ2-5, with D perhaps TRBD1 (5 bases). CDR1 is LNHDA, CDR2 SQIVND, per germline (reference sequence). There are 14 residues in the CDR3. V was shortened by 4 bases and J by 3 bases, with 12 bases between the two germline ends.

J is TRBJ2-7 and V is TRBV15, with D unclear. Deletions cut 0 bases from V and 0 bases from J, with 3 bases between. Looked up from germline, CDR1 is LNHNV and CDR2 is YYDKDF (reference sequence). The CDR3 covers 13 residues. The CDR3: CATSRDSSYEQYF. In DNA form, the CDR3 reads TGTGCCACCAGCAGAGACAGCTCCTACGAGCAGTACTTC.